This T cell receptor beta chain was observed in a study of T cell changes during pregnancy in multiple sclerosis. Data came from immunoSEQ multiplex PCR; TCRdb stores just in-frame clones and leaves some out. The repertoire consists of some 74,000 clones, with over 80% occurring once and the leading ten covering 2% to 2.5%. Germline loops: CDR1 SQVTM, CDR2 ANQGSEA. The CDR3 loop spans 13 amino acids. J was trimmed by 2 bases and V by 7 bases; bases with no gene match: 6. The chain is built from TRBV29-1 and TRBJ1-1, with TRBD1 matching over 8 bases. The source of this sequence is a female donor with multiple sclerosis, enrolled in a pregnancy study. The input for sequencing was peripheral blood, taken before pregnancy. CDR3 sequence reads: CSAEQGDNTEAFF. The CDR3 nucleotides are TGCAGCGCCGAACAGGGGGACAACACTGAAGCTTTCTTT.